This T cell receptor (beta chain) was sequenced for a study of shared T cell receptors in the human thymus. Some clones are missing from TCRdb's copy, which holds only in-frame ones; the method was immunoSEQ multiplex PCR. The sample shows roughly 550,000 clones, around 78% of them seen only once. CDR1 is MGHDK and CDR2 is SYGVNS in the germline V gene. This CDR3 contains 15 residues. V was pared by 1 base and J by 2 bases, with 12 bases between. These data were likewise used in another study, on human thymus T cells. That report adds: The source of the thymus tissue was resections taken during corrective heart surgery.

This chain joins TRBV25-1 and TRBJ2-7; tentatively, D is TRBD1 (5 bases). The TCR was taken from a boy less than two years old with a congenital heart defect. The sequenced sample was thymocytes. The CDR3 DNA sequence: TGTGCCAGCAGTGAATTTGGGCAGGGCCCCTACGAGCAGTACTTC. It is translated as CASSEFGQGPYEQYF.